This T cell receptor (beta chain) was recovered during a study of T-cell reconstitution after alpha-beta-depleted transplantation in children. Using unique molecular identifiers, the investigators prepared the TCRbeta library. TCRdb passed the PCR reads through MiXCR, listing each CDR3 protein once. The table has some 520,000 distinct CDR3 sequences, less than 35% seen once; the top ten hold 2% to 2.5%. The length of the CDR3 is 12 residues. Trimming pared 4 bases from V and 6 bases from J, leaving 8 bases between. Germline V gene data show CDR1 as SGHNT and CDR2 as YYREEE (reference sequence). The material was PBMCs from the stem cell graft donor, obtained from the stem cell graft. This rearrangement joins TRBV5-4 to TRBJ2-1; D ambiguous. The sequence was obtained from a human donor who donated a stem cell graft to a child with aplastic anemia. The CDR3 is CASSLNRNEQFF. CDR3 DNA sequence: TGTGCCAGCAGCCTTAACCGCAATGAGCAGTTCTTC.